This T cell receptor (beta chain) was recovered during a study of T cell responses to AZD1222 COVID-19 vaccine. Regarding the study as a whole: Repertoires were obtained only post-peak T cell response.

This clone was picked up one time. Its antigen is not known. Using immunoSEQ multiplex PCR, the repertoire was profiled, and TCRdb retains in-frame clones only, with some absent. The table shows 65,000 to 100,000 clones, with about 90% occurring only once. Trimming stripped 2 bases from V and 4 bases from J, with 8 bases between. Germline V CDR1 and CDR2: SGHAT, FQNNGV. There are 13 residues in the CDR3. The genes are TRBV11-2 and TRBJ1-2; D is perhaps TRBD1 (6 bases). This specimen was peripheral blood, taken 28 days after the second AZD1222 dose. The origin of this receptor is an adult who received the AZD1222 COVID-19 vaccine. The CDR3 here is CASSLLQGYGYTF. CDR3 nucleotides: TGTGCCAGCAGCTTACTACAGGGCTATGGCTACACCTTC.